This TCR beta chain was identified in a study of immune cell composition in non-small cell lung cancer. Overall study: Lung adenocarcinoma or squamous carcinoma made up most tumours. Overall study results and limits: In adenocarcinoma, maximal tumour-associated clone frequency tracked TIL tumour reactivity. Roughly 75% of squamous and 30% to 40% of adenocarcinoma cases had tumour-associated clones >0.5%. Tumour-reactive clones were not shown to match dominant in vivo tumour clones.

This clone is large in the sample. Its antigen is still unknown. The normal lung sample lay at least 3 cm, and maximally far, from the tumour. TCRdb keeps only in-frame clones here, not all; method: immunoSEQ multiplex PCR. The data contain thousands of clones, about four fifths of them singletons. Germline loops: CDR1 SGHTA, CDR2 FQGNSA. This CDR3 spans 15 amino acids. V was pared by 2 bases and J by 7 bases, with 17 bases between. The chain employs TRBV7-2 and TRBJ1-2, with D perhaps TRBD1 (6 bases). Material for sequencing was non-adjacent lung tissue. This TCR was sampled from a human donor with non-small cell lung cancer. CDR3 in amino acids: CASSLLGPQGFGYTF. CDR3 bases: TGTGCCAGCAGCTTATTAGGCCCACAGGGATTTGGCTACACCTTC. The entire variable domain, with the rest obtained from reference TRBV7-2 and TRBJ1-2, is as follows: GAGVSQSPSNKVTEKGKDVELRCDPISGHTALYWYRQSLGQGLEFLIYFQGNSAPDKSGLPSDRFSAERTGGSVSTLTIQRTQQEDSAVYLCASSLLGPQGFGYTFGSGTRLTVV.